The 2 T cell receptor beta chains below all came from one sample that was sequenced in a study of cytomegalovirus exposure and HLA in healthy donors. In the PCR, 60 Vbeta and 13 Jbeta primers were used. Only in-frame clones appear in the TCRdb table, and some are missing; sequencing was by immunoSEQ multiplex PCR. The sample records around 78,000 clones, approximately 57% being singletons. Sequenced: PBMCs. The receptors originated from a young man in good health and CMV-seropositive.

The chain joins TRBV11-2 to TRBJ2-5; D is possibly TRBD2 (6 bases). The J call could be wrong; TRBJ2-7 is a better fit for the DNA end. CDR1 is SGHAT and CDR2 is FQNNGV in the germline V gene. The CDR3 spans 14 residues. The CDR3: CASSLTPGVPEQYF. DNA for the CDR3: TGTGCCAGCAGCTTAACCCCGGGGGTACCCGAGCAGTACTTC.

The chain has TRBV6-1 and TRBJ2-7; D is possibly TRBD1 (6 bases). V was pared by 10 bases and J by 2 bases, with 12 bases between. Germline-derived CDR1 and CDR2 are MNHNS and SASEGT. CDR3 length: 12 residues. The CDR3 DNA is TGTGCCAACAGCAGGGGCCCCTACGAGCAGTACTTC. This gives the protein CANSRGPYEQYF.